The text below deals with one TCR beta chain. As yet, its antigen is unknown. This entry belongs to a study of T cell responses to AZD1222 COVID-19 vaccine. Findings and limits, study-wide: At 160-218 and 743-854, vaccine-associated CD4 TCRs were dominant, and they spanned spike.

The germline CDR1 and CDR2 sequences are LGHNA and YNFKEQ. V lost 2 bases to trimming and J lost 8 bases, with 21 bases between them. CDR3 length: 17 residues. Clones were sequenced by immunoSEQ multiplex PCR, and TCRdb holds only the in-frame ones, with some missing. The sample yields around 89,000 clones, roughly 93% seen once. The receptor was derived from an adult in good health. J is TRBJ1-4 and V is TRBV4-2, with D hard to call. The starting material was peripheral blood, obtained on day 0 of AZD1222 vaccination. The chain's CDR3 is CASSQNVVTKAIEKLFF. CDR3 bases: TGTGCCAGCAGCCAAAACGTCGTGACCAAAGCCATCGAAAAACTGTTTTTT.